This TCR beta chain was documented in a study of CXCR3-negative and CXCR3-positive naive CD8 T cells. For the study at large: TRB reads totalled about 130 million, about 1.5 +/- 0.3 million per library.

Study-wide results and caveats: Naive subsets were similarly diverse, while memory CD8+ repertoires were much less diverse. The naive subsets expressed comparable surface CD5, and the authors inferred TCR strength from TRB CDR3 properties.

As to this clonotype: What it recognizes is unknown.

UMI-tagged TRB cDNA libraries were built via 5' RACE. No DNA is given; TCRdb re-called the 5' RACE reads and lists each CDR3 protein once. Its clone listing holds 75,000 to 95,000 distinct CDR3 sequences. Naive CD8+ T cells carried a CD45RO-CCR7+CD27+CD95- phenotype. The CDR3 covers 12 residues. Germline CDR1 SGHDT, CDR2 YYEEEE. The material sequenced was naive CXCR3- CD8+ T cells from blood. Subset denoted: CD45RO-CCR7+CD27+CD95- naive CD8+ T cells lacking CXCR3 (TNR3-). V and J are TRBV5-6 and TRBJ1-2. This TCR came from a human donor in good health. Some clones in this sample may be carry-over from other donors' samples. The CDR3 spells CASSLMGEGRLF. Complete variable domain (other parts from reference TRBV5-6 and TRBJ1-2): DAGVTQSPTHLIKTRGQQVTLRCSPKSGHDTVSWYQQALGQGPQFIFQYYEEEERQRGNFPDRFSGHQFPNYSSELNVNALLLGDSALYLCASSLMGEGRLFGSGTRLTVV.